These T cell receptor beta chains were read from a single sample in a study of cytomegalovirus exposure and HLA in healthy donors. Some clones are missing from TCRdb's copy, which holds only in-frame ones; the method was immunoSEQ multiplex PCR. The sample carries more than 95,000 clones, roughly 80% recorded once. Sample: PBMCs. These receptors came from a woman in her thirties or forties in good health and CMV-seropositive. CDR3s include the opening cysteine and the closing phenylalanine or tryptophan. D genes are given only for firm matches. Only some rows state a clone size, as once, few, many or a class for expanded clones.

j_gene,len,v_gene,d_gene,abundance,CDR3nt,CDR3aa
TRBJ2-5,17,TRBV5-1,TRBD2,NA,TGCGCCAGCAGCCCCGGTGCTAGCGGGAGGGAGGGGGAGACCCAGTACTTC,CASSPGASGREGETQYF
TRBJ2-7,14,TRBV7-2,NA,NA,TGTGCCAGCAAAGTTCAGGGATTCTCCTACGAGCAGTACTTC,CASKVQGFSYEQYF
TRBJ1-2,14,TRBV9,NA,NA,TGTGCCAGCAGCGTAGGAGGTTCGGGCTATGGCTACACCTTC,CASSVGGSGYGYTF
TRBJ1-1,15,TRBV28,NA,NA,TGTGCCAGCAGCCCCCACTCGATACGGAACACTGAAGCTTTCTTT,CASSPHSIRNTEAFF
TRBJ2-5,15,TRBV6-1,TRBD1,NA,TGTGCCAGCAGAGGGGACAGGGGTAGGGAAGAGACCCAGTACTTC,CASRGDRGREETQYF
TRBJ2-1,11,TRBV28,NA,NA,TGTGCCAGCAGGCTAACTAGTGAGCAGTTCTTC,CASRLTSEQFF
TRBJ1-4,15,TRBV28,NA,once,TGTGCCAGCAGTTTCCAGGGGTATGCGGGCGAAAAACTGTTTTTT,CASSFQGYAGEKLFF
TRBJ2-5,14,TRBV7-2,NA,once,TGTGCCAGCAGTCGGTTCTCTAGCCAAGAGACCCAGTACTTC,CASSRFSSQETQYF
TRBJ2-3,13,TRBV11-2,TRBD2,NA,TGTGCCAGCAGCTTGGGGGGGACAGATACGCAGTATTTT,CASSLGGTDTQYF
TRBJ2-2,16,TRBV9,TRBD2,NA,TGTGCCAGCAGCATTTTAGCGGGGACCAACACCGGGGAGCTGTTTTTT,CASSILAGTNTGELFF
TRBJ1-2,14,TRBV7-8,NA,NA,TGTGCCAGCAGCCTCAGGTCACCCGGCTATGGCTACACCTTC,CASSLRSPGYGYTF
TRBJ2-7,17,TRBV12-2,NA,few,TGTGCAAGTCGCTTATGTTCCGGGACTAGCGGGAGCTACGAGCAGTACTTC,CASRLCSGTSGSYEQYF
TRBJ2-2,16,TRBV4-3,TRBD1,NA,TGCGCCAGCAGCCACGACAGGGTTGTAGGCGCCGGGGAGCTGTTTTTT,CASSHDRVVGAGELFF
TRBJ1-5,13,TRBV28,NA,NA,TGTGCCAGCAGTTCACCGGGGAATCAGCCCCAGCATTTT,CASSSPGNQPQHF
TRBJ1-1,10,TRBV20-1,NA,NA,TGCAGTGCCTATAACACTGAAGCTTTCTTT,CSAYNTEAFF
TRBJ2-7,14,TRBV28,TRBD2,NA,TGTGCCAGCAGTTTACCTAGCGGGAGCTACGAGCAGTACTTC,CASSLPSGSYEQYF
TRBJ2-2,19,TRBV10-2,TRBD2,NA,TGCGCCAGCAGTGATTTTGCGGGAGCCCCAAGTGGGAACACCGGGGAGCTGTTTTTT,CASSDFAGAPSGNTGELFF
TRBJ2-2,16,TRBV28,TRBD1,NA,TGTGCCAGCAGATCAGGGACAGGGGTATCGACCGGGGAGCTGTTTTTT,CASRSGTGVSTGELFF
TRBJ1-2,16,TRBV5-1,NA,once,TGCGCCAGCAGCTTGGAGGCAGGAAAAGCTAACTATGGCTACACCTTC,CASSLEAGKANYGYTF
TRBJ1-1,15,TRBV19,NA,NA,TGTGCCAGTAGTATGGGAGGTTCGGCGAACACTGAAGCTTTCTTT,CASSMGGSANTEAFF
TRBJ2-7,14,TRBV12-2,NA,NA,TGTGCACCCCGGGCTAGCGGGGCCTCCTACGAGCAGTACTTC,CAPRASGASYEQYF
TRBJ2-1,16,TRBV4-3,TRBD1,few,TGCGCCAGCAGCCAAGCGGCCAGGGGGTACTACAATGAGCAGTTCTTC,CASSQAARGYYNEQFF
TRBJ1-3,15,TRBV9,NA,once,TGTGCCAGCAGCGGTAAGAGAGGGTCTGGAAACACCATATATTTT,CASSGKRGSGNTIYF
TRBJ2-2,18,TRBV5-1,TRBD2,NA,TGCGCCAGCAGTCTCCGGCTAGCGGGGGGGCGGATCACCGGGGAGCTGTTTTTT,CASSLRLAGGRITGELFF
TRBJ1-2,13,TRBV4-2,NA,NA,TGTGCCAGCAGCCAAGTTCTACAGGGAGGCTACACCTTC,CASSQVLQGGYTF
TRBJ1-1,13,TRBV6-1,NA,NA,TGTGCCAGCACCCTGACAGCGAACACTGAAGCTTTCTTT,CASTLTANTEAFF
TRBJ2-2,14,TRBV6-5,NA,few,TGTGCCAGCAGTTACTCAGGGGTCACCGGGGAGCTGTTTTTT,CASSYSGVTGELFF
TRBJ2-2,14,TRBV29-1,TRBD2,NA,TGCAGCGTTGAGGGACTAGCGAACACCGGGGAGCTGTTTTTT,CSVEGLANTGELFF
TRBJ2-5,14,TRBV28,TRBD2,NA,TGTGCCAGCAGAGCCCTAGCGGCCCAAGAGACCCAGTACTTC,CASRALAAQETQYF
TRBJ2-2,15,TRBV4-3,NA,NA,TGCGCCAGCAGCCAAGAGAGGACAGTCACCGGGGAGCTGTTTTTT,CASSQERTVTGELFF
TRBJ2-7,16,TRBV15,NA,NA,TGTGCCACCAGCAGAGTAGTTTTAGGCCCCTCGGGGGAGCAGTACTTC,CATSRVVLGPSGEQYF
TRBJ1-1,15,TRBV7-8,NA,NA,TGTGCCAGCAGCCCTAGGGAGGGGTGGGCCACTGAAGCTTTCTTT,CASSPREGWATEAFF
TRBJ2-5,16,TRBV5-1,TRBD2,NA,TGCGCCAGCAGCGCTGGGACTAGCGGGGGGGCCGAGACCCAGTACTTC,CASSAGTSGGAETQYF
TRBJ2-5,17,TRBV5-1,TRBD2,NA,TGCGCCAGCAGCTTGGGCGTGTCATCCGGGGGGCAAGAGACCCAGTACTTC,CASSLGVSSGGQETQYF
TRBJ1-5,16,TRBV7-2,NA,NA,TGTGCCAGCAGCCCTGGGGGGGGCTATAGCAATCAGCCCCAGCATTTT,CASSPGGGYSNQPQHF
TRBJ1-1,14,TRBV5-4,NA,NA,TGTGCCAGCAGCCCCCGGGGGGGGGACACTGAAGCTTTCTTT,CASSPRGGDTEAFF
TRBJ2-2,14,TRBV28,NA,NA,TGTGCCAGCAGTTTATGGGGGCCCACCGGGGAGCTGTTTTTT,CASSLWGPTGELFF
TRBJ2-7,15,TRBV6-5,TRBD2,NA,TGTGCCAGCAGTCCGGGACTAGCGGTTTCCTACGAGCAGTACTTC,CASSPGLAVSYEQYF
TRBJ2-1,12,TRBV9,NA,NA,TGTGCCAGCAGCGTAGCAGGGAATGAGCAGTTCTTC,CASSVAGNEQFF
TRBJ1-5,14,TRBV27,NA,once,TGTGCCAGCAGCCCTTCGGGAAGCAATCAGCCCCAGCATTTT,CASSPSGSNQPQHF
TRBJ1-5,15,TRBV15,NA,NA,TGTGCCACCAGCAGAGATAATAGGGCCGGGGGGCCCCAGCATTTT,CATSRDNRAGGPQHF
TRBJ2-5,14,TRBV5-1,TRBD2,NA,TGCGCCAGCAGCTTCAGCGGGGGGCAAGAGACCCAGTACTTC,CASSFSGGQETQYF
TRBJ2-2,15,TRBV7-7,TRBD1,NA,TGTGCCAGCAGCTCAGGGACAGGGGAGATCGGGGAGCTGTTTTTT,CASSSGTGEIGELFF
TRBJ1-4,11,TRBV28,NA,few,TGTGCCAGCAGTATAAATGAAAAACTGTTTTTT,CASSINEKLFF
TRBJ1-1,15,TRBV5-4,NA,NA,TGTGCCAGCAGCTTGGGCGAGAAAATGAACACTGAAGCTTTCTTT,CASSLGEKMNTEAFF
TRBJ2-5,13,TRBV29-1,NA,NA,TGCAGCGTTGGAAGGACAGTGCAAGAGACCCAGTACTTC,CSVGRTVQETQYF
TRBJ2-6,18,TRBV4-2,NA,NA,TGTGCCAGCAGCCAAGATTCGCGGGGTTACTCTGGGGCCAACGTCCTGACTTTC,CASSQDSRGYSGANVLTF
TRBJ2-3,16,TRBV9,NA,NA,TGTGCCAGCAGCCCCCCATCAGGGGCGTCCACAGATACGCAGTATTTT,CASSPPSGASTDTQYF
TRBJ2-5,18,TRBV4-1,TRBD2,NA,TGCGCCAGCAGCAAACAACAGGGGCTAGCGGGATTTTGGGAGACCCAGTACTTC,CASSKQQGLAGFWETQYF
TRBJ1-2,12,TRBV5-6,NA,NA,TGTGCCAGCAGGGGACGGAGGGTTGGCTACACCTTC,CASRGRRVGYTF
TRBJ1-1,13,TRBV18,NA,NA,TGTGCCAGCTCACCAAACGAGGGACTTGAAGCTTTCTTT,CASSPNEGLEAFF
TRBJ1-4,16,TRBV4-2,TRBD1,once,TGTGCCAGCAGCCTCACCGGGACAGCAACTAATGAAAAACTGTTTTTT,CASSLTGTATNEKLFF
TRBJ2-1,16,TRBV5-4,NA,NA,TGTGCCAGCCAACCGGGGGGCCCCGGTTCCTACAATGAGCAGTTCTTC,CASQPGGPGSYNEQFF
TRBJ1-4,11,TRBV7-2,NA,few,TGTGCCAGCAGCGGGAAAAGGGGACTGTTTTTT,CASSGKRGLFF
TRBJ2-1,12,TRBV2,NA,few,TGTGCCAGCAGGACAGTATACAATGAGCAGTTCTTC,CASRTVYNEQFF
TRBJ1-6,15,TRBV25-1,NA,NA,TGTGCCAGCAGCTTCCTGAGCTCCTATAATTCACCCCTCCACTTT,CASSFLSSYNSPLHF